This TCR beta chain was sequenced in a study of human T cells and chemical hapten exposure. The germline V gene has CDR1 SNHLY and CDR2 FYNNEI. CDR3 length: 14 amino acids. V shed 6 bases and J shed 5 bases, with 17 bases lying between them. TCRdb passed the RACE reads through MiXCR, listing each CDR3 protein once. The sample contains roughly 86,000 distinct CDR3 sequences, over 9.5% of which appear only once. This clonotype came up many times. Time point in this sample: patch test 1, 2 weeks after DPC sensitization. Treatment in this sample: therapeutic diphenylcyclopropenone sensitization with weekly scalp DPC.

The sequence was collected from a man aged 35-49 years with alopecia areata. Some clones in this sample may be carry-over from other donors' samples. This chain uses TRBV2 with TRBJ2-7, with D maybe TRBD1 (6 bases). The sample consisted of whole blood, taken in connection with sensitization to the hapten diphenylcyclopropenone (DPC). In DNA form, the CDR3 reads TGTGCCAGCAGCAGCATCGACAGGATCCACGAGCAGTACGTC. Protein sequence: CASSSIDRIHEQYV.